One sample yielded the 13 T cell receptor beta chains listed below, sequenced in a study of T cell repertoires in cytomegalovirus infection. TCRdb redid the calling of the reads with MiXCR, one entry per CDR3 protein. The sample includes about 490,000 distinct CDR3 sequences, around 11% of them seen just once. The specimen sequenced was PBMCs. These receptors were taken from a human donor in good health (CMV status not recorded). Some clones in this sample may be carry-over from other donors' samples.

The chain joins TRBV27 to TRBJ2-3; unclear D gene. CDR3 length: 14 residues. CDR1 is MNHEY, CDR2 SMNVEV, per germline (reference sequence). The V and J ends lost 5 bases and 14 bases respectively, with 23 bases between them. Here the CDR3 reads CASSLTRTINVWYF. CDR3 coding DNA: TGTGCCAGCAGTCTAACGCGGACCATTAACGTGTGGTATTTT.

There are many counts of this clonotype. CDR3 region: CASSLPRDGGNSPLHF. The CDR3, as DNA: TGTGCCAGCAGCCTACCCAGGGACGGAGGGAATTCACCCCTCCACTTT. The V and J genes are TRBV7-6 and TRBJ1-6, with D possibly matching TRBD1 (5 bases). The CDR3 totals 16 residues. V dropped 5 bases and J dropped 7 bases, with 18 bases sitting between them. Germline V CDR1 and CDR2: SGHVS, FNYEAQ.

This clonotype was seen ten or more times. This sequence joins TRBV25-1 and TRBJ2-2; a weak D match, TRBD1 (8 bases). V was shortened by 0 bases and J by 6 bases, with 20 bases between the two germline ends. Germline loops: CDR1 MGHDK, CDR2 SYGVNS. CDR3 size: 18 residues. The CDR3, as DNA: TGTGCCAGCAGTGAATATAAGGGTGAACAGGGGGGGTCCGGGGAGCTGTTTTTT. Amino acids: CASSEYKGEQGGSGELFF.

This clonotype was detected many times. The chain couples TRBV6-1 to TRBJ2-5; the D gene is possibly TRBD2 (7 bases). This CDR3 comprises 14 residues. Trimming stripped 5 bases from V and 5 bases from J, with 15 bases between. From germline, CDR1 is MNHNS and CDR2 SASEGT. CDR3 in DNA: TGTGCCAGCAGTCTGGAGGGGGGGTTGGAGACCCAGTACTTC. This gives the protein CASSLEGGLETQYF.

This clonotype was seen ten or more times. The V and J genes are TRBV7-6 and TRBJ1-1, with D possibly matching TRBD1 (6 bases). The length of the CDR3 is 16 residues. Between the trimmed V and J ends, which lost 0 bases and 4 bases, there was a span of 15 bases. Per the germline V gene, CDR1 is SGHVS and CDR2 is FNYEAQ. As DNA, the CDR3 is TGTGCCAGCAGCTTAGCGGGAGGGGGAGAGGGCACTGAAGCTTTCTTT. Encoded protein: CASSLAGGGEGTEAFF.

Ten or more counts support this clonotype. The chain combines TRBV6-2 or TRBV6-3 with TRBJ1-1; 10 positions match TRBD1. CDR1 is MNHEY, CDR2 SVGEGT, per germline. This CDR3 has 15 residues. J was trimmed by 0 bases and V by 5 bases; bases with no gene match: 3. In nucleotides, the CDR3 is TGTGCCAGCAGTCCCGGGACAGGGGTGAACACTGAAGCTTTCTTT. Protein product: CASSPGTGVNTEAFF.

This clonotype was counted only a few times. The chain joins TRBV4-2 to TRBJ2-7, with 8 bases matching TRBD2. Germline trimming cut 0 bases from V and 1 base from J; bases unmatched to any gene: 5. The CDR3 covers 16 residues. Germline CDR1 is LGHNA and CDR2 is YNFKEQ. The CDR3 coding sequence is TGTGCCAGCAGCCAAGAGCCCGGGAGGGGTTCCTACGAGCAGTACTTC. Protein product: CASSQEPGRGSYEQYF.

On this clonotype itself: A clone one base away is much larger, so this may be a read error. CDR3 DNA sequence: TGCAGCATTGAATCCCAGGCTTCCTACAATGAGCAGTTCTTC. This codes for CSIESQASYNEQFF. J is TRBJ2-1 and V is TRBV29-1; D unclear. In germline, CDR1 is SQVTM, CDR2 ANQGSEA. The CDR3 spans 14 residues.

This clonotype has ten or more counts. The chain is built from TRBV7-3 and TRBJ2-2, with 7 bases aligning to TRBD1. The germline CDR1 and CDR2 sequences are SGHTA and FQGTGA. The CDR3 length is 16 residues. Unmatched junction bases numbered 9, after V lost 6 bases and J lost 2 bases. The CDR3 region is CASSSRDSQNTGELFF. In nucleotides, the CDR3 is TGTGCCAGCAGTTCCCGGGACAGTCAAAACACCGGGGAGCTGTTTTTT.

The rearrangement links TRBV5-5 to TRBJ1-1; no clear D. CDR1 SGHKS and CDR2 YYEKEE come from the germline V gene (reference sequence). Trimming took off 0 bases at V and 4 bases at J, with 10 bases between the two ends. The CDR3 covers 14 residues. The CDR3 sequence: CASSLGVGVTEAFF. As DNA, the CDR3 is TGTGCCAGCAGCTTGGGGGTAGGTGTCACTGAAGCTTTCTTT.

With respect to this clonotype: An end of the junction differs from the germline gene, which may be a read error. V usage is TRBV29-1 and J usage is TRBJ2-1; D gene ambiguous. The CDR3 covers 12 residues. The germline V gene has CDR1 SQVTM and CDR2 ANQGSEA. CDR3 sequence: CSVQPRGNEQLF. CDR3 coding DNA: TGCAGCGTTCAGCCGCGTGGAAATGAGCAGCTCTTC.

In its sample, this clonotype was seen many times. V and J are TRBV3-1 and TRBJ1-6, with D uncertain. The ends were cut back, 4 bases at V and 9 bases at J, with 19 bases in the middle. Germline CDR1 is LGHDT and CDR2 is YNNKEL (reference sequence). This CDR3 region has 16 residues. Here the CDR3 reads CASSPLELPITSPLHF. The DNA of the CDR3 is TGTGCCAGCAGCCCATTAGAACTCCCGATCACTTCACCCCTCCACTTT.

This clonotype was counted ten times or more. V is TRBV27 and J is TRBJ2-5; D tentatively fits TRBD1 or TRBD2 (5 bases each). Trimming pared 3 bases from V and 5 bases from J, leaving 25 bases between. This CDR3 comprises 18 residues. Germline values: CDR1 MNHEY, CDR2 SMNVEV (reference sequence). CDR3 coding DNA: TGTGCCAGCAGTTTTCGGGGCTTGGACGATCCTGAAGAGGAGACCCAGTACTTC. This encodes CASSFRGLDDPEEETQYF.